The sequence of this TCR beta chain was determined in a study of T cells in Graves' hyperthyroidism and ophthalmopathy. Findings and caveats of the study: Before onset, by a median of approximately 5.9 months, the model predicted ophthalmopathy. Ophthalmopathy was told apart from stable hyperthyroidism by a 13 V-J model.

Researchers took RNA transcripts and amplified the TCR beta CDR3 regions from them. Using the HTBI primer set, a first-round RT-PCR was run on the TCR CDR3. TCRdb reprocessed the multiplex PCR reads with MiXCR, giving one entry per CDR3 protein. Among about 560,000 distinct CDR3 sequences, roughly 17% were seen once, and the ten largest hold around a sixth. This CDR3 has 15 residues. Germline V gene sequence: CDR1 MDHEN, CDR2 SYDVKM. V was trimmed by 2 bases and J by 0 bases, leaving 10 bases between them. This clonotype was counted at least ten times. Antigen specificity is unknown. Any patient presenting with uncontrolled infection, other autoimmune disease, pregnancy or lactation was left out. Approximately 10 ml of fresh peripheral blood supplied the PBMCs.

The chain uses TRBV28 and TRBJ1-1; D is unresolved. This receptor was identified in a woman younger than 35 with Graves' hyperthyroidism. Sequenced: blood. The CDR3 DNA follows: TGTGCCAGCAGTTTAACGCTTATCCTGAACACTGAAGCTTTCTTT. This gives the protein CASSLTLILNTEAFF.